This TCR beta chain originates from a study of early T cells in non-severe SARS-CoV-2 infection (dated by TCRdb to the early 2020s). At the level of the whole study: Bulk RNA from unsorted whole blood was used for TCR sequencing, so alpha and beta chains could not be paired.

CDR1 and CDR2 were assigned from the germline V gene (reference sequence) as SSHAT and FNYEAQ. The CDR3 runs 16 amino acids, cysteine and phenylalanine included. CDR3 DNA only is kept here, 48 bases in frame from base 1. A case-control design nested within a healthcare worker cohort in London, UK, was used, with weekly nasopharyngeal swab PCR tests and blood sampling performed. Between 23 and 31 March 2020, the week of the UK lockdown, healthcare workers were enrolled and then followed up weekly for as long as 16 weeks. Study-wide findings and limitations: Matching against VDJdb was skewed toward anti-spike CD8 responses, likely underestimated virus-specific expansions, and missed private and CD4 specificities.

About this clonotype: The clone's antigen remains unknown. Mismatch with germline at one junction end may stem from a read error.

Library construction relied on 5' RACE. The run used a NextSeq 500. Unique molecular identifiers were attached to individual cDNA molecules in the TCR library protocol so that sequencing error and PCR bias could be corrected. Both TCR alpha and beta chains were sequenced, and tight co-correlation was observed between alpha and beta sequence abundances in each sample. Concerning the study's data processing: V gene, J gene and CDR3 annotation of TCR sequences was performed with Decombinator V4. TCRs were defined as expanded if a significant change between any two time points was detected under a Poisson model with p below 0.0001. TCR abundances were normalised to the total number of TCRs sequenced per sample and expressed as counts per million. MAIT TCRs were defined by TRAV1-2 paired with TRAJ12, TRAJ20 or TRAJ33, and iNKT TCRs by TRAV10 paired with TRAJ18. VDJdb, accessed 1 November 2021, was searched for CMV, EBV and SARS-CoV-2 annotated TCRs, excluding TCRs annotated for multiple antigens. TCRdb reworked the public reads: Q25 trimming with fastp, MiXCR clone assembly, productive beta chains retained. Duplicate CDR3 protein sequences are folded into a single record with the most common DNA and genes. The V and J calls, along with clone size, are taken from TCRdb and not from the paper's own processing. This sample is represented by approximately 70,000 distinct CDR3 sequences; 4.6% of them were singletons. The ten largest clonotypes hold roughly 3.9% of the sample.

The sequence is built from TRBV7-7 and TRBJ2-1; the D gene is perhaps TRBD1 or TRBD2, each of them matching over 5 bases. This clonotype originated in an adult who was a healthcare worker with PCR-confirmed SARS-CoV-2 infection or an uninfected control (not recorded which). The donor label of this sample is uncertain. The input for sequencing was whole blood, taken at baseline. The CDR3 protein: CASSLEPQGAYNEQFF. The base sequence is TGTGCTAGCAGCTTAGAGCCTCAGGGAGCCTACAATGAGCAGTTCTTC.